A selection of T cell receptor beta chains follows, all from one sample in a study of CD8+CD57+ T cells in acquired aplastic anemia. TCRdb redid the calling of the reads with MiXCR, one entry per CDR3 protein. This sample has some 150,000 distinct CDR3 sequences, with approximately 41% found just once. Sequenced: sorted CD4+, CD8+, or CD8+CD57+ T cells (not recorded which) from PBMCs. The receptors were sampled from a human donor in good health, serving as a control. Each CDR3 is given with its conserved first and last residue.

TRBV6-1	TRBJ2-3	CASSLVAGEQDTQYF
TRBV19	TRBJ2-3	CATTAGGGNTDTQYF
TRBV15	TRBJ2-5	CATSSPTSGQETQYF
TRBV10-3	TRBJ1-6	CAISDSGGSPLHF
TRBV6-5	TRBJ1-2	CASSYDLGYGYTF
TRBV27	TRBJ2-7	CASRQGIYEQYF
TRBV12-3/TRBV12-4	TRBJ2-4	CASSLRGGDRGDIQYF
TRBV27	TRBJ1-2	CASSFALNYGYTF
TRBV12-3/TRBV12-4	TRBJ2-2	CAGRPRETGTGELFF
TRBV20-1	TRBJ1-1	CSALPGTGNTEAFF
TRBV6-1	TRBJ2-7	CASRAYGSSYEQYF
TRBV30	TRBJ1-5	CAWSVRRGSQPQHF
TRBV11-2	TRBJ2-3	CASSLVLAGGRSTQYF
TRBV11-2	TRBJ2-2	CASSKSGLGAGELFF
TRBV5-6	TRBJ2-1	CASSLVDRLYNEQFF
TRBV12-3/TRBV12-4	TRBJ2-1	CASSLWGDNEQFF
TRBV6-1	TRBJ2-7	CASSEGALSEQYF
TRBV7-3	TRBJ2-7	CASSPSGRSYEQYF